This T cell receptor (beta chain) was found in a study of cytomegalovirus exposure and HLA in healthy donors. Overall study findings and caveats: Rare sequences made up most TCRs, while some public TCRs were found in many donors.

This CDR3 has 21 residues. V trimming: 5 bases; J trimming: 0 bases; junction bases outside the gene matches: 20. CDR1 is MDHEN, CDR2 SYDVKM, per germline. Comment on this clone: No antigen is known for it.

The PCR was carried out with 60 Vbeta primers and 13 Jbeta primers. Here immunoSEQ multiplex PCR was the method, and the copy in TCRdb shows in-frame clones only, minus some. This repertoire shows about 140,000 clones, around 82% found once; its top ten account for around 3.2%. The rearrangement links TRBV28 to TRBJ2-4, with 9 bases identical to TRBD1. The clonotype originates from a female donor in good health and CMV-seronegative. The sample taken for sequencing was PBMCs. CDR3 loop: CASSQLPGQGRKSGAKNIQYF. The CDR3 DNA reads as TGTGCCAGCAGTCAACTTCCGGGACAGGGAAGAAAAAGTGGAGCCAAAAACATTCAGTACTTC.